This paragraph reports one T cell receptor beta chain. The antigen is not known. Positive CCR7 selection of CD45RO-negative cells yielded the naive CD8 cells, and terminally differentiated effector memory CD45RA+ cells were excluded. Per the germline V gene, CDR1 is WNHNN and CDR2 is SYGVQD (reference sequence). Trimming cost V 3 bases and J 0 bases, with 7 bases left between them. The CDR3 loop spans 14 amino acids. This entry is derived from a study of shared clonotypes between healthy human individuals. Regarding the study as a whole: A handful of donors shared around 5.2% of their naive CD4 clonotypes. Researchers sampled blood only, noting tissue repertoires likely differ. Non-shared clonotypes had lower generation probabilities than those shared by all four donors. Estimated richness values were generally larger in naive subsets than in memory subsets.

The table came from immunoSEQ multiplex PCR; TCRdb's copy has only in-frame clones and leaves some out. The data show about 2 million clones, around 96% seen once. This chain connects TRBV10-1 to TRBJ2-3; D remains unclear. The TCR comes from a young man in good health. The sequencing input was naive CD8+ T cells sorted from blood. In DNA form, the CDR3 reads TGCGCCAGCAGTGATGCGTGGAGCACAGATACGCAGTATTTT. It codes for CASSDAWSTDTQYF.